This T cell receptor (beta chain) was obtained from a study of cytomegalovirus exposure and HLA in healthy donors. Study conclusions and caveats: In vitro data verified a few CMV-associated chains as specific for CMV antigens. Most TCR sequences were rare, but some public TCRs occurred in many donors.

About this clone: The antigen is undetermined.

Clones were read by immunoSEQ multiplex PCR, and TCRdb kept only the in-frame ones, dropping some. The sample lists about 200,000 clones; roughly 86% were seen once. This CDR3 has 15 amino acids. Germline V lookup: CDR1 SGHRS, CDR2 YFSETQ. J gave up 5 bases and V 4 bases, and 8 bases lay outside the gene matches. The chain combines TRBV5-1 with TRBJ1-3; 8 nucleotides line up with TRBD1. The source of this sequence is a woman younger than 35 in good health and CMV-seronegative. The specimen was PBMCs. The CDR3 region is CASSPTGGSRNTIYF. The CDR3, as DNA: TGCGCCAGCAGCCCTACAGGGGGGTCAAGAAACACCATATATTTT. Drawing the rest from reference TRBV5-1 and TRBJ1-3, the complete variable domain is KAGVTQTPRYLIKTRGQQVTLSCSPISGHRSVSWYQQTPGQGLQFLFEYFSETQRNKGNFPGRFSGRQFSNSRSEMNVSTLELGDSALYLCASSPTGGSRNTIYFGEGSWLTVV.